This record concerns one T cell receptor beta chain sequence. The target antigen is unknown. A junction end diverges from the germline sequence, so it may reflect a read error. TCRdb re-derived calls from the 5' RACE reads in MiXCR, one entry per CDR3 protein. The sample lists 560,000 or so distinct CDR3 sequences, 17% occurring once. These data are taken from a study of T-cell memory formation after mild COVID-19. Study summary: In these data, TCR clusters were largely donor specific.

Regarding the study as a whole: Specificity for SARS-CoV-2 was not confirmed among the second-wave clones peaking on day 37. Researchers found some responding clones in pre-infection memory, a sign that cross-reactive memory joined.

The material sequenced was PBMCs or a T cell subset sorted from them (not recorded which). The TCR sequence derives from an adult woman who had mild COVID-19 (a few samples of this study predate the infection). Cell type and time point are not known.

The CDR3: CACRPGQGFGYEQYF. DNA for the CDR3: TGTGCCTGCCGGCCGGGACAGGGTTTTGGCTACGAGCAGTACTTT. The V gene is TRBV30, the J gene TRBJ2-7, with 9 positions matching TRBD1. The CDR3 is 15 residues long. Germline V gene sequence: CDR1 GTSNPN, CDR2 SVGIG (reference sequence).